Below, 28 T cell receptor beta chains from the same sample are listed, as sequenced in a study of CD8+ T cells in alopecia areata. The treatment here: oral pan-JAK inhibitor, 5-10 mg twice daily. Sequencing used cDNA as its template, made by extracting RNA and reverse transcribing it. Assay used: immunoSEQ multiplex PCR; TCRdb lists only in-frame clones, some missing. The sample consists of 150,000 to 200,000 clones, about 60% of them appearing once. Here the sequenced sample was CD4+ T cells sorted from blood, taken at week 4, from a patient treated with tofacitinib. Receptor source: a human donor with alopecia areata.

This clone was detected only a few times. This chain connects TRBV6-6 to TRBJ1-1; 7 positions agree with TRBD1. Trimming removed 2 bases from V and 6 bases from J; junction bases left unmatched: 6. The CDR3 contains 14 residues. CDR1 is MNHNY and CDR2 is SVGAGI in the germline V gene (reference sequence). DNA of the CDR3: TGTGCCAGCAGTTACGTCAGGGGGAAGGCTGAAGCTTTCTTT. Its protein product is CASSYVRGKAEAFF.

Concerning this clone: In the same sample, other DNA sequences code for this CDR3. CDR3 sequence (DNA): TGTGCCAGCAGCTTAGCCGCGGAGACCCAGTACTTC. Its protein product is CASSLAAETQYF. The chain is built from TRBV7-2 and TRBJ2-5; D gene unclear. Germline values: CDR1 SGHTA, CDR2 FQGNSA. The CDR3 covers 12 residues. Trimming stripped 0 bases from V and 5 bases from J, with 4 bases between.

Worth noting for this clone: Sequence at one end of the junction differs from germline and may be a read error. V and J are TRBV7-7 and TRBJ2-5; D unresolved. The CDR3 is 15 amino acids. Germline CDR1 reads SSHAT; CDR2 reads FNYEAQ (reference sequence). In DNA, the CDR3 is TGTGCTAGCAGCTTGTTAGGCGGTCTCCAAGAGACCCAGTACTTC. It encodes CASSLLGGLQETQYF.

This clone was detected a few times. The genes are TRBV5-4 and TRBJ1-1; D ambiguous. Germline V lookup: CDR1 SGHNT, CDR2 YYREEE (reference sequence). Trimming stripped 4 bases from V and 1 base from J, with 11 bases between. The CDR3 has 14 residues. The CDR3: CASSQLTENTEAFF. In DNA, the CDR3 is TGTGCCAGCAGCCAACTCACGGAGAACACTGAAGCTTTCTTT.

A remark on this clone: At the DNA level, this CDR3 is encoded by other sequences in the same sample as well. V is TRBV7-2 and J is TRBJ2-7; D uncertain. The V and J ends lost 1 base and 0 bases respectively, with 7 bases between them. The germline V gene has CDR1 SGHTA and CDR2 FQGNSA. The CDR3 has 14 residues. The CDR3 here is CASSLDPSSYEQYF. The CDR3 nucleotides read TGTGCCAGCAGCTTAGATCCGAGCTCCTACGAGCAGTACTTC.

The gene calls are TRBV15 and TRBJ2-6; D call uncertain. There are 15 residues in the CDR3. The V gene's germline CDR1 is LNHNV and CDR2 YYDKDF (reference sequence). Trimming left V 4 bases short and J 1 base short, with 8 bases between. The CDR3 bases are TGTGCCACCAGCACAGGTCTTTCTGGGGCCAACGTCCTGACTTTC. Encoded protein: CATSTGLSGANVLTF.

The CDR3 here is CASSPRDSQETQYF. CDR3 DNA sequence: TGTGCCAGTAGTCCGCGGGACAGCCAAGAGACCCAGTACTTC. This chain connects TRBV19 to TRBJ2-5; possibly TRBD1 for D (7 bases). This CDR3 is built from 14 residues. V was clipped by 5 bases and J by 1 base, with 11 bases between them. The germline V gene encodes CDR1 LNHDA and CDR2 SQIVND (reference sequence).

This chain uses TRBV29-1 with TRBJ2-5; D uncertain. The CDR3 runs 14 residues. Per germline, CDR1 SQVTM and CDR2 ANQGSEA. V was cut by 8 bases and J by 5 bases, with 21 bases left in between. The CDR3: CSHNEWGYQETQYF. The CDR3 DNA reads TGCAGCCACAATGAGTGGGGATATCAGGAGACCCAGTACTTC.

J is TRBJ2-7 and V is TRBV23-1; D is perhaps TRBD1 or TRBD2 (5 bases each). TRBV23-1 is flagged as an ORF with uncertain function. Trimming stripped 3 bases from V and 2 bases from J, with 23 bases between. The length of the CDR3 is 18 residues. CDR3 protein: CASSQRGRRRESPYEQYF. In DNA form, the CDR3 reads TGCGCCAGCAGTCAGAGGGGCAGGCGAAGGGAAAGCCCCTACGAGCAGTACTTC.

The V call is TRBV11-2, the J call TRBJ2-7; D is unclear. The CDR3 spans 15 residues. Per the germline V gene, CDR1 is SGHAT and CDR2 is FQNNGV. V was shortened by 5 bases and J by 4 bases, with 18 bases between the two germline ends. CDR3 coding DNA: TGTGCCAGCAGCCCACTACGTACGGTGACTTACGAGCAGTACTTC. Translating it yields CASSPLRTVTYEQYF.

The chain is built from TRBV4-1 and TRBJ2-2; D remains unclear. Germline loops: CDR1 MGHRA, CDR2 YSYEKL. CDR3 size: 14 residues. Trimming left V 0 bases short and J 4 bases short, with 6 bases between. CDR3 bases: TGCGCCAGCAGCCAAGATTGGCGCACCGGGGAGCTGTTTTTT. It encodes CASSQDWRTGELFF.

The table lists this clone with a few counts. The chain is built from TRBV30 and TRBJ2-7, with 7 bases matching TRBD1. With V trimmed by 0 bases and J by 0 bases, 8 bases remained unmatched. Germline CDR1 GTSNPN, CDR2 SVGIG (reference sequence). This CDR3 contains 16 residues. CDR3 coding DNA: TGTGCCTGGAGTGTCTTTGGGACAGCTAGCTCCTACGAGCAGTACTTC. Amino acids: CAWSVFGTASSYEQYF. Full variable domain (rest looked up from reference TRBV30 and TRBJ2-7): SQTIHQWPATLVQPVGSPLSLECTVEGTSNPNLYWYRQAAGRGLQLLFYSVGIGQISSEVPQNLSASRPQDRQFILSSKKLLLSDSGFYLCAWSVFGTASSYEQYFGPGTRLTVT.

This clone occurred a few times. J is TRBJ2-2 and V is TRBV4-1, with D tentatively TRBD1 (6 bases). V dropped 1 base and J dropped 7 bases, with 10 bases sitting between them. Germline V lookup: CDR1 MGHRA, CDR2 YSYEKL. This CDR3 has 14 amino acids. The CDR3 loop reads CASSQGQAGGELFF. The CDR3, as DNA: TGCGCCAGCAGCCAAGGACAGGCCGGCGGGGAGCTGTTTTTT.

The genes are TRBV7-2 and TRBJ2-5; D is perhaps TRBD2 (6 bases). Germline V lookup: CDR1 SGHTA, CDR2 FQGNSA. V lost 1 base and J 4 bases, leaving 10 bases between the germline ends. The length of the CDR3 is 14 residues. The CDR3 protein is CASSLVSAGETQYF. The DNA for the CDR3 is TGTGCCAGCAGCTTAGTCTCAGCGGGAGAGACCCAGTACTTC.

The chain has TRBV30 and TRBJ1-5, with D possibly TRBD1 on 6 matching bases. Germline CDR1 is GTSNPN and CDR2 is SVGIG (reference sequence). CDR3 length: 15 amino acids. V was pared by 3 bases and J by 1 base, with 13 bases between. As DNA, the CDR3 is TGTGCCTGGAGCGCGACAGGAAGAAGCAATCAGCCCCAGCATTTT. This sequence encodes CAWSATGRSNQPQHF.

The V gene is TRBV6-1, the J gene TRBJ1-1; no clear D. Germline loops: CDR1 MNHNS, CDR2 SASEGT. With 5 bases removed from V and 2 bases from J, the gap between germline ends came to 9 bases. The CDR3 extends over 13 amino acids. The CDR3 DNA follows: TGTGCCAGCAGTACGACTGCTAACACTGAAGCTTTCTTT. Its translation: CASSTTANTEAFF.

V gene TRBV4-2 combines with J gene TRBJ1-2; D is possibly TRBD1 (6 bases). Germline lookup yields CDR1 LGHNA and CDR2 YNFKEQ. The V and J ends lost 2 bases and 3 bases respectively, with 16 bases between them. CDR3 length: 16 amino acids. The CDR3 region is CASSQTRGMEYYGYTF. The DNA of the CDR3 is TGTGCCAGCAGCCAAACAAGGGGGATGGAGTACTATGGCTACACCTTC.

This rearrangement joins TRBV6-5 to TRBJ2-7, with D perhaps TRBD1 (6 bases). With 0 bases removed from V and 0 bases from J, the gap between germline ends came to 12 bases. The CDR3 extends over 16 amino acids. Germline V gene lookup returns CDR1 MNHEY and CDR2 SVGAGI. The CDR3 loop is CASSYSEDRLSYEQYF. Here the CDR3 DNA reads TGTGCCAGCAGTTACTCGGAGGACAGACTCTCCTACGAGCAGTACTTC.

V and J are TRBV10-3 and TRBJ2-5; D not resolved. This CDR3 is 13 amino acids long. Trimming took 11 bases from V and 1 from J, leaving 14 bases between them. Per the germline V gene, CDR1 is ENHRY and CDR2 is SYGVKD. CDR3 amino acids: CAASGRSQETQYF. CDR3 in DNA: TGTGCCGCGTCTGGCAGGAGCCAAGAGACCCAGTACTTC.

The genes are TRBV30 and TRBJ1-5; D gene unclear. Trimming pared 0 bases from V and 5 bases from J, leaving 8 bases between. The CDR3 totals 13 residues. Germline CDR1 is GTSNPN and CDR2 is SVGIG (reference sequence). Here the CDR3 reads CAWSVRVDQPQHF. In DNA form, the CDR3 reads TGTGCCTGGAGTGTAAGGGTGGATCAGCCCCAGCATTTT.

The chain carries TRBV11-1 and TRBJ2-5; D is ambiguous. Trimming pared 5 bases from V and 3 bases from J, leaving 13 bases between. CDR3 length: 14 residues. Germline CDR1 reads SGHAT; CDR2 reads FQDESV (reference sequence). Here the CDR3 reads CASSPPGSKETQYF. The CDR3, as DNA: TGTGCCAGCAGCCCCCCCGGGTCCAAAGAGACCCAGTACTTC. The full variable domain, its missing parts supplied by reference TRBV11-1 and TRBJ2-5, is EAEVAQSPRYKITEKSQAVAFWCDPISGHATLYWYRQILGQGPELLVQFQDESVVDDSQLPKDRFSAERLKGVDSTLKIQPAELGDSAMYLCASSPPGSKETQYFGPGTRLLVL.

The V call is TRBV12-5, the J call TRBJ1-2; weak D call: TRBD1 (5 bases). Germline values: CDR1 LGHNT, CDR2 FRNRAP. The CDR3 spans 12 residues. V shed 5 bases and J shed 4 bases, with 8 bases lying between them. CDR3: CASGLGAYGYTF. The DNA for the CDR3 is TGTGCTAGTGGTCTCGGGGCCTATGGCTACACCTTC.

This clone showed up just a few times. This chain uses TRBV28 with TRBJ2-7, with 7 bases lining up with TRBD1. V gave up 8 bases and J gave up 3 bases; unmatched junction bases: 10. There are 14 residues in the CDR3. CDR1 and CDR2 from the germline V gene are MDHEN and SYDVKM. The CDR3 DNA reads TGTGCCAGCGCCCGACAGGGACGGAACTACGAGCAGTACTTC. It encodes CASARQGRNYEQYF.

This clone was counted once. This chain links TRBV30 with TRBJ2-2; D is ambiguous. CDR3 length: 15 residues. V lost 1 base and J lost 3, with 12 bases in between. Germline lookup yields CDR1 GTSNPN and CDR2 SVGIG (reference sequence). The CDR3 region has the DNA TGTGCCTGGAGTGGAAGGAGACCCTACACCGGGGAGCTGTTTTTT. It yields the protein CAWSGRRPYTGELFF.

The chain recombines TRBV7-3 with TRBJ2-4, with a possible D match to TRBD2 (7 bases). The CDR3 has 17 amino acids. Germline loops: CDR1 SGHTA, CDR2 FQGTGA. Between the trimmed V and J ends, which lost 5 bases and 7 bases, there was a span of 24 bases. The CDR3 DNA reads TGTGCCAGCAGCCCAAATCCGGGGGGCCGCCTTGGGAACATTCAGTACTTC. Translating gives CASSPNPGGRLGNIQYF. Supplemented by reference TRBV7-3 and TRBJ2-4, the full variable domain reads GAGVSQTPSNKVTEKGKYVELRCDPISGHTALYWYRQSLGQGPEFLIYFQGTGAADDSGLPNDRFFAVRPEGSVSTLKIQRTERGDSAVYLCASSPNPGGRLGNIQYFGAGTRLSVL.

A few counts support this clone. V is TRBV28 and J is TRBJ1-2; D gene ambiguous. The CDR3 runs to 17 residues. V was clipped by 5 bases and J by 5 bases, with 24 bases between them. CDR1 and CDR2 from the germline V gene are MDHEN and SYDVKM. DNA of the CDR3: TGTGCCAGCAGTATGTCCGGAACTAGAGGACGGAGATATGGCTACACCTTC. Its protein is CASSMSGTRGRRYGYTF.

This clone was found a few times. The V and J genes are TRBV4-1 and TRBJ2-3; 12 bases fit TRBD2. CDR1 MGHRA and CDR2 YSYEKL come from the germline V gene. V gave up 0 bases and J gave up 1 base; unmatched junction bases: 11. The CDR3 consists of 20 residues. CDR3 in amino acids: CASSQEPPSGGASGTDTQYF. The DNA of the CDR3 is TGCGCCAGCAGCCAAGAACCCCCTAGCGGGGGGGCCTCGGGCACAGATACGCAGTATTTT.

The genes are TRBV5-1 and TRBJ2-3; 13 bases are shared with TRBD2. The CDR3 covers 17 residues. Trimming took 0 bases from V and 6 from J; bases not matched to a gene: 7. Germline V gene lookup returns CDR1 SGHRS and CDR2 YFSETQ. The CDR3 reads CASSLVGLAGAGDTQYF. CDR3 DNA: TGCGCCAGCAGCTTGGTTGGACTAGCGGGGGCCGGGGATACGCAGTATTTT.